These 18 T cell receptor beta chains were sequenced from one sample in a study of siplizumab effects on memory and regulatory T cells (dated by TCRdb to 2018 to 2020). Library construction relied on the immunoSEQ multiplex PCR assay. Not all clones reach the TCRdb copy of this immuneACCESS table, which keeps in-frame sequences only. Checked studies attribute under half of the gap to unresolved V genes and leave the rest unexplained. The sample table holds about 100,000 clones, of which more than 85% were seen once. Jointly, the top ten make up around 2.6% of the sample. The source material was CD4+ T cells sorted from blood. These receptors originate from a human donor in good health. Some clones in this sample may be carry-over from other donors' samples.

V and J are TRBV19 and TRBJ1-1, with 8 positions matching TRBD1. The germline CDR1 and CDR2 sequences are LNHDA and SQIVND (reference sequence). CDR3 size: 14 residues. Trimming removed 5 bases from V and 1 base from J; junction bases left unmatched: 3. The CDR3 spells CASSVQGENTEAFF. The CDR3 bases are TGTGCCAGTAGTGTACAGGGGGAGAACACTGAAGCTTTCTTT.

The J gene is TRBJ2-7, the V gene TRBV6-5; 8 bases are shared with TRBD2. The V gene end was trimmed by 3 bases and the J gene end by 1 base; junction bases not matched to a gene: 5. The CDR3 is 15 residues long. Looked up from germline, CDR1 is MNHEY and CDR2 is SVGAGI. The CDR3 sequence is CASSYRLAPSYEQYF. For the CDR3, the DNA is TGTGCCAGCAGTTATCGACTAGCGCCTTCCTACGAGCAGTACTTC.

The CDR3 is CASTIGTDTQYF. CDR3 nucleotides: TGTGCCAGCACCATAGGCACAGATACGCAGTATTTT. V and J are TRBV7-8 and TRBJ2-3; D is unresolved. This CDR3 has 12 residues. Germline assignment: CDR1 SGHVS and CDR2 FQNEAQ. Trimming stripped 7 bases from V and 1 base from J, with 6 bases between.

This chain joins TRBV28 and TRBJ2-3; D gene unclear. CDR1 and CDR2 from the germline V gene are MDHEN and SYDVKM. V was cut by 2 bases and J by 3 bases, with 6 bases left in between. The CDR3 runs to 13 residues. The CDR3 DNA reads TGTGCCAGCAGTTTAAAAGGAACAGATACGCAGTATTTT. Amino acid sequence: CASSLKGTDTQYF.

The rearrangement uses TRBV9 and TRBJ1-3; D not resolved. V lost 6 bases and J lost 2, with 12 bases in between. Germline V gene data show CDR1 as SGDLS and CDR2 as YYNGEE. The CDR3 is 14 amino acids. In DNA, the CDR3 is TGTGCCAGCACAAGGACTGGCACTGGAAACACCATATATTTT. This codes for CASTRTGTGNTIYF.

The V call is TRBV30, the J call TRBJ1-2; D possibly corresponds to TRBD1 (6 bases). The CDR3 is 15 amino acids. In germline, CDR1 is GTSNPN, CDR2 SVGIG (reference sequence). The V and J ends lost 5 bases and 4 bases respectively, with 20 bases between them. CDR3 sequence (DNA): TGTGCCTGGCAGTCGCCACAGGGTCGAGGCTATGGCTACACCTTC. Translation gives CAWQSPQGRGYGYTF. Full variable domain (rest looked up from reference TRBV30 and TRBJ1-2): SQTIHQWPATLVQPVGSPLSLECTVEGTSNPNLYWYRQAAGRGLQLLFYSVGIGQISSEVPQNLSASRPQDRQFILSSKKLLLSDSGFYLCAWQSPQGRGYGYTFGSGTRLTVV.

This rearrangement joins TRBV28 to TRBJ1-1, with D possibly matching TRBD1 (6 bases). Looked up from germline, CDR1 is MDHEN and CDR2 is SYDVKM. The ends were cut back, 4 bases at V and 3 bases at J, with 21 bases in the middle. The CDR3 is 17 residues long. In DNA form, the CDR3 reads TGTGCCAGCAGTTCATACAGGGTTATTTCATCAGACACTGAAGCTTTCTTT. Its translation is CASSSYRVISSDTEAFF.

The chain uses TRBV7-2 and TRBJ2-1; 10 bases align to TRBD2. The CDR3 is 16 amino acids. With 5 bases clipped from V and 7 bases from J, the junction kept 11 bases outside the gene matches. From germline, CDR1 is SGHTA and CDR2 FQGNSA. The CDR3 reads CASSPLASGRGNEQFF. The CDR3 bases are TGTGCCAGCAGCCCCCTGGCTAGCGGGAGAGGGAATGAGCAGTTCTTC.

The J gene is TRBJ2-7, the V gene TRBV11-2; TRBD2 matches at 10 bases. The CDR3 consists of 15 residues. The V segment lost 6 bases and the J segment 7 bases; nucleotides outside the gene matches: 12. Per the germline V gene, CDR1 is SGHAT and CDR2 is FQNNGV. The CDR3 DNA sequence: TGTGCCAGCAGTCAAGTCAGCGGGAGGGCCGGGGAGCAGTACTTC. Protein: CASSQVSGRAGEQYF.

This chain uses TRBV13 with TRBJ1-4; D gene uncertain. CDR3 size: 16 residues. Germline V gene sequence: CDR1 PRHDT, CDR2 FYEKMQ (reference sequence). V was cut by 3 bases and J by 0 bases, with 11 bases left in between. The CDR3 DNA reads TGTGCCAGCAGCTTGAGGGCAGGCCCAACTAATGAAAAACTGTTTTTT. It specifies CASSLRAGPTNEKLFF. The whole variable domain, remainder taken from reference TRBV13 and TRBJ1-4, is AAGVIQSPRHLIKEKRETATLKCYPIPRHDTVYWYQQGPGQDPQFLISFYEKMQSDKGSIPDRFSAQQFSDYHSELNMSSLELGDSALYFCASSLRAGPTNEKLFFGSGTQLSVL.

V and J are TRBV11-3 and TRBJ2-3, with 7 positions matching TRBD1. Per germline, CDR1 SGHNT and CDR2 YENEEA. The CDR3 contains 15 residues. V shed 4 bases, J shed 2 bases, and the junction held 6 bases outside the gene matches. The CDR3 reads CASSSDRENTDTQYF. The CDR3 DNA follows: TGTGCCAGCAGCTCCGACAGGGAGAACACAGATACGCAGTATTTT.

V usage is TRBV5-1 and J usage is TRBJ2-3; unclear D gene. V was shortened by 0 bases and J by 2 bases, with 10 bases between the two germline ends. Germline CDR1 SGHRS, CDR2 YFSETQ. The CDR3 length is 15 residues. Here the CDR3 reads CASSLGARLTDTQYF. The CDR3 bases are TGCGCCAGCAGCTTGGGGGCCCGACTCACAGATACGCAGTATTTT. The complete variable domain, with remaining parts taken from reference TRBV5-1 and TRBJ2-3, reads KAGVTQTPRYLIKTRGQQVTLSCSPISGHRSVSWYQQTPGQGLQFLFEYFSETQRNKGNFPGRFSGRQFSNSRSEMNVSTLELGDSALYLCASSLGARLTDTQYFGPGTRLTVL.

This clone occurred once. The V and J genes are TRBV18 and TRBJ1-5; weak D call: TRBD1 (6 bases). The CDR3 sequence is 16 residues long. Trimming left V 4 bases short and J 3 bases short, with 16 bases between. Germline CDR1 and CDR2: KGHSH and LQKENI. The CDR3 loop reads CASSQMGGANNQPQHF. CDR3 nucleotides: TGTGCCAGCTCACAGATGGGGGGGGCCAACAATCAGCCCCAGCATTTT.

The chain combines TRBV9 with TRBJ1-5; TRBD1 matches at 10 bases. CDR1 is SGDLS, CDR2 YYNGEE, per germline. Trimming removed 4 bases from V and 0 bases from J; junction bases left unmatched: 13. This CDR3 spans 19 amino acids. The CDR3 here is CASSLRVGQGLNSNQPQHF. The CDR3, as DNA: TGTGCCAGCAGCCTTAGGGTGGGACAGGGGCTTAATAGCAATCAGCCCCAGCATTTT.

This sequence joins TRBV28 and TRBJ2-7, with 9 bases matching TRBD1. V lost 6 bases, J lost 2 bases, and 5 bases stayed unmatched. Per germline, CDR1 MDHEN and CDR2 SYDVKM. CDR3 length: 14 residues. The CDR3 here is CASRTGQGPYEQYF. Here the CDR3 DNA reads TGTGCCAGCAGAACGGGACAGGGCCCCTACGAGCAGTACTTC.

V is TRBV15 and J is TRBJ2-1, with 14 nucleotides matching TRBD2. The CDR3 sequence is 19 residues long. Germline values: CDR1 LNHNV, CDR2 YYDKDF (reference sequence). V lost 1 base and J lost 7; bases outside the gene matches: 12. In nucleotides, the CDR3 is TGTGCCACCAGCAGAGGGTCCGGGACTAGCGGGAGATGGGATAATGAGCAGTTCTTC. It is translated as CATSRGSGTSGRWDNEQFF.

This chain links TRBV7-3 with TRBJ2-1, with 11 positions matching TRBD2. The V and J ends lost 6 bases and 6 bases, in that order; junction bases with no gene match: 7. The CDR3 is 15 residues long. The germline V gene has CDR1 SGHTA and CDR2 FQGTGA. The CDR3 loop reads CASSHSGRALNEQFF. For the CDR3, the DNA is TGTGCCAGCAGTCATAGCGGGAGGGCCCTCAATGAGCAGTTCTTC.

J is TRBJ1-3 and V is TRBV29-1, with D maybe TRBD1 (5 bases). CDR3 length: 13 residues. Trimming removed 7 bases at V and 11 bases at J, with 21 bases between. CDR1 is SQVTM, CDR2 ANQGSEA, per germline. CDR3 sequence reads: CSATISGGSAIYF. DNA of the CDR3: TGCAGCGCCACGATAAGTGGGGGTTCGGCCATATATTTT. Looking up the rest from reference TRBV29-1 and TRBJ1-3 gives the full variable domain: SAVISQKPSRDICQRGTSLTIQCQVDSQVTMMFWYRQQPGQSLTLIATANQGSEATYESGFVIDKFPISRPNLTFSTLTVSNMSPEDSSIYLCSATISGGSAIYFGEGSWLTVV.